The entry below gives a single TCR beta chain sequence along with its context. Antigen: not known. Quantitative barcoded 5'-RACE was used to prepare TCR beta libraries. Each CDR3 protein gets one entry after TCRdb re-called the 5' RACE reads with MiXCR. The profile shows a few hundred thousand distinct CDR3 sequences, roughly 13% of them singletons. This entry belongs to a study of CD8 T cells in ankylosing spondylitis. Study findings and constraints: Characteristic, it appeared, of ankylosing spondylitis blood was a TCR beta motif of about eight highly homologous variants.

The V and J ends lost 3 bases and 6 bases respectively, with 23 bases between them. Germline V CDR1 and CDR2: LGHDT, YNNKEL (reference sequence). This CDR3 comprises 17 residues. Sequencing was performed on blood, either unsorted or a sorted T cell fraction (not recorded which). The chain combines TRBV3-1 with TRBJ2-5, with a weak D call TRBD2 (6 bases). The TCR sequence derives from a male donor with ankylosing spondylitis. DNA of the CDR3: TGTGCCAGCAGCCAGGGGGGTAATCCTCGGATAACAAAGACCCAGTACTTC. It encodes CASSQGGNPRITKTQYF.